This T cell receptor beta chain was documented in a study of cytomegalovirus exposure and HLA in healthy donors. The data were produced by immunoSEQ multiplex PCR, yet TCRdb's version contains in-frame clones alone and is incomplete. Of fewer than 200,000 clones in the sample, 84% are singletons; the top ten hold approximately 3%. This CDR3 is built from 15 residues. With 0 bases removed from V and 5 bases from J, the gap between germline ends came to 13 bases. Germline V gene data show CDR1 as SGHVS and CDR2 as FQNEAQ. Study-wide points: Rarity marked most TCR sequences, yet some public TCRs occurred in many donors. High sensitivity and specificity were reportedly achieved when the classifier diagnosed cytomegalovirus status. According to a subsequent analysis, TCR clusters from the first cohort were inclined to appear together in the roughly 120 validation repertoires. 164 TCR beta chains were listed as cytomegalovirus-associated.

As regards this clone: The antigen is unknown.

The sequenced sample was PBMCs. This sequence originates from a young woman in good health and CMV-seropositive. V and J are TRBV7-8 and TRBJ1-1, with D possibly TRBD1 on 6 matching bases. CDR3 in amino acids: CASSLADGGRTEAFF. In nucleotides, the CDR3 is TGTGCCAGCAGCTTAGCGGACGGGGGGCGGACTGAAGCTTTCTTT.